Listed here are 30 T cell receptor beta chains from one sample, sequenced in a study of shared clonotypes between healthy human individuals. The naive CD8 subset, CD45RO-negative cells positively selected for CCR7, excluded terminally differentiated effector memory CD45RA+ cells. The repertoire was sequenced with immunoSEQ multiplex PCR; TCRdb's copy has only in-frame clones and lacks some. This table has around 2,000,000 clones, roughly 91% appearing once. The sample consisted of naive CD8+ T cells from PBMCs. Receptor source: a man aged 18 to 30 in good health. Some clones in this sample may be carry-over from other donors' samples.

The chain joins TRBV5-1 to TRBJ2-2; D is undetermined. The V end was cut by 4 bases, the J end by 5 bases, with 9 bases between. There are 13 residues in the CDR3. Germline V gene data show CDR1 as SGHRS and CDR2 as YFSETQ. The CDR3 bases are TGCGCCAGCAGCCCAGCAAGTACCGGGGAGCTGTTTTTT. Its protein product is CASSPASTGELFF. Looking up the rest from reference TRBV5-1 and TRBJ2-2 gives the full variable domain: KAGVTQTPRYLIKTRGQQVTLSCSPISGHRSVSWYQQTPGQGLQFLFEYFSETQRNKGNFPGRFSGRQFSNSRSEMNVSTLELGDSALYLCASSPASTGELFFGEGSRLTVL.

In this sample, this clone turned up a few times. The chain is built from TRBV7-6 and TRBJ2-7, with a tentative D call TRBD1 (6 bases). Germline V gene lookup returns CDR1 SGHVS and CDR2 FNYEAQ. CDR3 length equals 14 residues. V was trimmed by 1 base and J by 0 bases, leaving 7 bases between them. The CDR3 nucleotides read TGTGCCAGCAGCTTAGACAGGGCCTCCTACGAGCAGTACTTC. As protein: CASSLDRASYEQYF.

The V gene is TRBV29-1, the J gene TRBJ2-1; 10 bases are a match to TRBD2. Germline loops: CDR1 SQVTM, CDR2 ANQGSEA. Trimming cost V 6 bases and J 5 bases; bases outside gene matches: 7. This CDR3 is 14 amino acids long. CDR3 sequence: CSVELAGRDNEQFF. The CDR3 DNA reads TGCAGCGTGGAACTAGCGGGGCGAGACAATGAGCAGTTCTTC.

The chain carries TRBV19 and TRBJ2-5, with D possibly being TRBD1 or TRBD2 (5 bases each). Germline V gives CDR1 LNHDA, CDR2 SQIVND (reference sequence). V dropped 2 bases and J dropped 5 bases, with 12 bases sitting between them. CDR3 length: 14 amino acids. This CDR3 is CASSIRAREETQYF. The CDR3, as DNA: TGTGCCAGTAGTATAAGGGCCAGGGAGGAGACCCAGTACTTC.

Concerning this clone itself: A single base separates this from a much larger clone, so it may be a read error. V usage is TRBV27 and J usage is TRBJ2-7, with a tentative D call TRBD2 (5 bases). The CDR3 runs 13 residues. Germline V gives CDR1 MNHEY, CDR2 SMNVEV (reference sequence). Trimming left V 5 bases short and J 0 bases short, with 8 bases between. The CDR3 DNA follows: TGTGCCAGCAGTATGGGGAGCTCCTACGAGCAGTACTTC. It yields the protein CASSMGSSYEQYF.

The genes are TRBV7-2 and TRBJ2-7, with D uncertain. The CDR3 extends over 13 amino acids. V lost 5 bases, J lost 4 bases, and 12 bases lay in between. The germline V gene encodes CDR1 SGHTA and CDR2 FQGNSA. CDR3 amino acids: CASSLGRKYEQYF. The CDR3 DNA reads TGTGCCAGCAGCCTCGGACGGAAATACGAGCAGTACTTC.

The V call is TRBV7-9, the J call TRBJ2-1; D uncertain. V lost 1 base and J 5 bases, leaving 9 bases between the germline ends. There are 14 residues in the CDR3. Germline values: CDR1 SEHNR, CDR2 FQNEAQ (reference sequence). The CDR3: CASSLEVQNNEQFF. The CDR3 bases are TGTGCCAGCAGCTTAGAGGTTCAGAACAATGAGCAGTTCTTC.

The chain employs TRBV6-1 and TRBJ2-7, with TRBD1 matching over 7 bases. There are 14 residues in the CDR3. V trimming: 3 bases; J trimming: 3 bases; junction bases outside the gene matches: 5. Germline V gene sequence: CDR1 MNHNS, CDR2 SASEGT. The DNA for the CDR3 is TGTGCCAGCAGTGACTGGACAGGCCTCTACGAGCAGTACTTC. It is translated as CASSDWTGLYEQYF.

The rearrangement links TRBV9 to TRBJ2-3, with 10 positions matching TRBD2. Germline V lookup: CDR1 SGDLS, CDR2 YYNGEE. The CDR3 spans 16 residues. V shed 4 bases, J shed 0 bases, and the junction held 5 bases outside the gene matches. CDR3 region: CASSPSSGSSTDTQYF. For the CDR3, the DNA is TGTGCCAGCAGCCCCTCTAGCGGGAGTAGCACAGATACGCAGTATTTT.

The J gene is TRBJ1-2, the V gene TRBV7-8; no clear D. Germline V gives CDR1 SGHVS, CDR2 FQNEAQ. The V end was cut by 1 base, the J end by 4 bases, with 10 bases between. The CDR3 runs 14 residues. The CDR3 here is CASSLEMSVYGYTF. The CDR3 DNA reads TGTGCCAGCAGCTTAGAGATGTCAGTCTATGGCTACACCTTC.

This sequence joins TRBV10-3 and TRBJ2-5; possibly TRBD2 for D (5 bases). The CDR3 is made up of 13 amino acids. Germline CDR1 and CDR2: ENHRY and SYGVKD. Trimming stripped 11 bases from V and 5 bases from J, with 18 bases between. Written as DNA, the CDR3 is TGTGCCTCGGGAACGGTGGTCACGGAGACCCAGTACTTC. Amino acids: CASGTVVTETQYF.

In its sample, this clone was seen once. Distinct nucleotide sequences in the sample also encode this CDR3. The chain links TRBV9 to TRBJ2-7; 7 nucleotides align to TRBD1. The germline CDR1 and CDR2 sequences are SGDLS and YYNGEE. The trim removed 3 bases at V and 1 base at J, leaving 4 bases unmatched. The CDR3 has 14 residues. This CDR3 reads CASSGTGPSYEQYF. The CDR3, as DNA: TGTGCCAGCAGCGGGACAGGTCCATCCTACGAGCAGTACTTC.

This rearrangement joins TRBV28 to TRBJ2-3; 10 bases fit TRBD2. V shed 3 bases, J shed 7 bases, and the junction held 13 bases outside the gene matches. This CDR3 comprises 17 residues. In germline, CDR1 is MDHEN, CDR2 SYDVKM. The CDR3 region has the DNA TGTGCCAGCAGTTTCCCAACTAGCGGGATCCTGTATCATACGCAGTATTTT. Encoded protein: CASSFPTSGILYHTQYF. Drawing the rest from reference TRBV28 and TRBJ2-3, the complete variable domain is DVKVTQSSRYLVKRTGEKVFLECVQDMDHENMFWYRQDPGLGLRLIYFSYDVKMKEKGDIPEGYSVSREKKERFSLILESASTNQTSMYLCASSFPTSGILYHTQYFGPGTRLTVL.

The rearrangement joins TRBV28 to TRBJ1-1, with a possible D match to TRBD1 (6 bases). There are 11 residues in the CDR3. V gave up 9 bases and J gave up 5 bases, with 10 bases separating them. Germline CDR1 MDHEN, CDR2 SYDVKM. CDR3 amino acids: CASLRGTEAFF. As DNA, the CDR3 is TGTGCCAGTCTCAGGGGTACTGAAGCTTTCTTT.

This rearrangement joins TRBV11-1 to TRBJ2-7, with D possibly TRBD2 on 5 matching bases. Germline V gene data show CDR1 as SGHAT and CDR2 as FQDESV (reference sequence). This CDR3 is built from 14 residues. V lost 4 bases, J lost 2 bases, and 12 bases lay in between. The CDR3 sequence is CASSYVGVAYEQYF. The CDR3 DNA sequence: TGTGCCAGCAGCTACGTGGGAGTGGCCTACGAGCAGTACTTC.

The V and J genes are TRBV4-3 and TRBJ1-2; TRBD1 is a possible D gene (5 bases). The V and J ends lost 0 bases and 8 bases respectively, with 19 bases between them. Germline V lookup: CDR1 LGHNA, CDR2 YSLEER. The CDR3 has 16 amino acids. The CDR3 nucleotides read TGCGCCAGCAGCCAAGATCCCGGTGGGGCTAGGGGCGGCTACACCTTC. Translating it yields CASSQDPGGARGGYTF.

In DNA form, the CDR3 reads TGTGCCAGCACCTCACCGACTAGCAGCGAGCAGTACTTC. Residues: CASTSPTSSEQYF. The chain joins TRBV7-9 to TRBJ2-7; 7 nucleotides agree with TRBD2. Trimming removed 7 bases from V and 6 bases from J; junction bases left unmatched: 9. CDR1 and CDR2 (germline): SEHNR, FQNEAQ (reference sequence). The CDR3 is made up of 13 amino acids.

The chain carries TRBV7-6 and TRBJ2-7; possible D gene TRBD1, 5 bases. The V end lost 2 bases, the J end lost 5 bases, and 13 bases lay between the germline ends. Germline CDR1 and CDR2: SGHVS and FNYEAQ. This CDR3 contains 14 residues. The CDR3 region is CASSLSGLSHEQYF. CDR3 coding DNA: TGTGCCAGCAGCTTATCAGGGCTATCCCACGAGCAGTACTTC.

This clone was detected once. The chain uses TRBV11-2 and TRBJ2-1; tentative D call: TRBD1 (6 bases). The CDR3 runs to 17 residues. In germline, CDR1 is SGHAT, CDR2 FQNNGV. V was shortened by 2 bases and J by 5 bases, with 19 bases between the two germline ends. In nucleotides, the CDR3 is TGTGCCAGCAGCTTATTCCAGGGGCCCTACGGCAACAATGAGCAGTTCTTC. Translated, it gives CASSLFQGPYGNNEQFF.

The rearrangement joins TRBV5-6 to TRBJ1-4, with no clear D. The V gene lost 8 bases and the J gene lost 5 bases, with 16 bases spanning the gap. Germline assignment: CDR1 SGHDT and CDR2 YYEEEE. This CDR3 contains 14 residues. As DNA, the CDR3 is TGTGCCAGTGGAGCGCACCGAAAAAATGAAAAACTGTTTTTT. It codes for CASGAHRKNEKLFF.

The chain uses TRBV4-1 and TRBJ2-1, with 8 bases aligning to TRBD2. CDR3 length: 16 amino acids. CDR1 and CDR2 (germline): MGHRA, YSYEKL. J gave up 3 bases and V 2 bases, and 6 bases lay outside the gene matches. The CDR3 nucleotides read TGCGCCAGCAGCCAAATAGCGGGATCCCTCTACAATGAGCAGTTCTTC. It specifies CASSQIAGSLYNEQFF.

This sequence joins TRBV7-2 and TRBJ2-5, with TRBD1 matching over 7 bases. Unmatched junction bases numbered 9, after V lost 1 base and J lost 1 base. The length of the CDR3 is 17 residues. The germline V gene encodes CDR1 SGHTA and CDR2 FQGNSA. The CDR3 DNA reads TGTGCCAGCAGCTTAGGGACAGGTTACCGAGTCCAAGAGACCCAGTACTTC. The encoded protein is CASSLGTGYRVQETQYF.

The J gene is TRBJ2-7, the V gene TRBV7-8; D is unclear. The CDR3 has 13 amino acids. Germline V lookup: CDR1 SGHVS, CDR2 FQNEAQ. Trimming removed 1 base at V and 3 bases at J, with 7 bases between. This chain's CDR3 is CASSLEGLYEQYF. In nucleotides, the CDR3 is TGTGCCAGCAGCTTAGAGGGTCTCTACGAGCAGTACTTC. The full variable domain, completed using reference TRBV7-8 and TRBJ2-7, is GAGVSQSPRYKVAKRGQDVALRCDPISGHVSLFWYQQALGQGPEFLTYFQNEAQLDKSGLPSDRFFAERPEGSVSTLKIQRTQQEDSAVYLCASSLEGLYEQYFGPGTRLTVT.

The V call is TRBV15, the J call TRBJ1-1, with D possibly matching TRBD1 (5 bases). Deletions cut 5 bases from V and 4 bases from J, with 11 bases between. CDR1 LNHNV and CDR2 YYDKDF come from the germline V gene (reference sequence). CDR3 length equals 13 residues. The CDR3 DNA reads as TGTGCCACCAGCCCAGGGATGGGCACTGAAGCTTTCTTT. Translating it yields CATSPGMGTEAFF.

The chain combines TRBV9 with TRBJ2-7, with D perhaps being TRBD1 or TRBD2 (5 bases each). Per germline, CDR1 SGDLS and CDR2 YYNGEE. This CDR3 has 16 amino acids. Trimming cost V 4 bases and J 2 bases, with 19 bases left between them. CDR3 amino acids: CASSHGPGTHPYEQYF. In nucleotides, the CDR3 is TGTGCCAGCAGCCACGGCCCCGGGACCCACCCCTACGAGCAGTACTTC. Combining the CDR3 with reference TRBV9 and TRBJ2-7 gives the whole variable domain DSGVTQTPKHLITATGQRVTLRCSPRSGDLSVYWYQQSLDQGLQFLIQYYNGEERAKGNILERFSAQQFPDLHSELNLSSLELGDSALYFCASSHGPGTHPYEQYFGPGTRLTVT.

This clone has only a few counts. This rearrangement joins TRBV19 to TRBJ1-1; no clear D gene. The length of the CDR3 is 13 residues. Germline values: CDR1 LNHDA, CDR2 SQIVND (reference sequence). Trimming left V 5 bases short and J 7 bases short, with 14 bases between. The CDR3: CASSSAWAREAFF. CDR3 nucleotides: TGTGCCAGTAGTTCGGCCTGGGCCCGTGAAGCTTTCTTT.

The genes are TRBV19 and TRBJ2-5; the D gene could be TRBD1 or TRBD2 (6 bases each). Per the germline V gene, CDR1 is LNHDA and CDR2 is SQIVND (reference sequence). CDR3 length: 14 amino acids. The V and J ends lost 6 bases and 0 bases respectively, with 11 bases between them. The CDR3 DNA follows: TGTGCCAGTAGCCCGGGGGCGTACCAAGAGACCCAGTACTTC. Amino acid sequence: CASSPGAYQETQYF. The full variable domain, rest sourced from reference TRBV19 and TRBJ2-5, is DGGITQSPKYLFRKEGQNVTLSCEQNLNHDAMYWYRQDPGQGLRLIYYSQIVNDFQKGDIAEGYSVSREKKESFPLTVTSAQKNPTAFYLCASSPGAYQETQYFGPGTRLLVL.

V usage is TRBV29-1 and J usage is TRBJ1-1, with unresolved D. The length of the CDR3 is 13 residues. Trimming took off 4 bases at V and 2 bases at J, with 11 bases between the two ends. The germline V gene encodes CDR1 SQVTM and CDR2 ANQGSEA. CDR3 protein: CSVGMQANTEAFF. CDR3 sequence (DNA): TGCAGCGTTGGTATGCAGGCTAACACTGAAGCTTTCTTT.

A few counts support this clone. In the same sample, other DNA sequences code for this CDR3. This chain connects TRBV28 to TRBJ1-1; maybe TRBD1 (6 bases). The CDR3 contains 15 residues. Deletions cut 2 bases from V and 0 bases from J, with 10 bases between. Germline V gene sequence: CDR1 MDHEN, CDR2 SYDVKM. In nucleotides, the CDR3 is TGTGCCAGCAGTTTAACACAGGGTATGAACACTGAAGCTTTCTTT. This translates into CASSLTQGMNTEAFF. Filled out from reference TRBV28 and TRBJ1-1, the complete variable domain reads DVKVTQSSRYLVKRTGEKVFLECVQDMDHENMFWYRQDPGLGLRLIYFSYDVKMKEKGDIPEGYSVSREKKERFSLILESASTNQTSMYLCASSLTQGMNTEAFFGQGTRLTVV.

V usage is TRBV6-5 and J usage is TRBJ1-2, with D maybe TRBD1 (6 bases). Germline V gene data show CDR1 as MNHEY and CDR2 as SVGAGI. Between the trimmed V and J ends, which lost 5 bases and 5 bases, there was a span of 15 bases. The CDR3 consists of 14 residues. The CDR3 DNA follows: TGTGCCAGCAGTGACGCCGGGGGGCCGTATGGCTACACCTTC. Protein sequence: CASSDAGGPYGYTF.